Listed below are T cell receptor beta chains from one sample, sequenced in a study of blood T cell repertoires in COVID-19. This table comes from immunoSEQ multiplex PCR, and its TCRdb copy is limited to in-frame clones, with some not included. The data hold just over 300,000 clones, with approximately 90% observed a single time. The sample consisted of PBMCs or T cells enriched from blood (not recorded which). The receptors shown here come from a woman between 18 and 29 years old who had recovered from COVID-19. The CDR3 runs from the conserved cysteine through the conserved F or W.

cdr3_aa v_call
CASSPLDRGRIEAFF TRBV18
CASSPQGNYEQYF TRBV5-1
CASSEYRSSGNTIYF TRBV6-1
CASSYRGLVAYEQYF TRBV28
CASSLAVAEVNYEQYF TRBV7-9
CASSYDRVVGNEQFF TRBV6-5
CASSLAGLAHNEQFF TRBV7-9
CASSPTFGQGVNEQFF TRBV7-2
CASSQDPAQHSGNTIYF TRBV4-2
CSVEAPELAPTVNEQFF TRBV29-1
CASSVDRYNEQFF TRBV19
CASSRGWAGELFF TRBV11-3
CASSSTRGTETQYF TRBV5-1
CASSIWNTGELFF TRBV19
CASSTGGMNTEAFF TRBV5-6
CASSQMARGRLSGANVLTF TRBV4-1
CASGWDWRLAGGGTDTQYF TRBV27
CASTDGLLAGGLYEQYF TRBV5-1
CASSWGGTYNEQFF TRBV19
CASSLQTGLSAKNIQYF TRBV7-2
CASSLGGTTEAFF TRBV27
CASSPGQGYEKLFF TRBV5-4
CASSEVGVGQPQHF TRBV6-1
CAWDRGDDEQYF TRBV30
CASSQPPAGTGGEQYF TRBV4-3
CASSQPGDSEIYGYTF TRBV19
CASSFGLAQTGELFF TRBV7-6
CASSQGGYSNYGYTF TRBV7-9
CASSGRNTEAFF TRBV19
CASSSAINEQFF TRBV7-9
CASSTTEYNEQFF TRBV6-5
CASSLDRSGGTEPQHF TRBV11-3
CASSRKDGAWSTEAFF TRBV4-1
CASSLERIGGGYTF TRBV7-8
CASSENQEPREIQPQHF TRBV2
CASSEGHPNEKLFF TRBV10-1
CASSVAKNNEQFF TRBV9
CASSLVRGGTGELFF TRBV7-2
CASSYDRRANEKLFF TRBV6-5
CSASPGRGWNTEAFF TRBV20-1
CASRNTGTSETPRTDTQYF TRBV19
CASSQDPREDTQYF TRBV3-1/TRBV3-2
CASSIETGGGYGYTF TRBV19
CASSPRGLQETQYF TRBV18
CASSFTGTTTNYGYTF TRBV5-8
CASSLFWGRGPSSYEQYF TRBV13
CASSLGQGVLTEAFF TRBV18
CASSQDTTGNYGYTF TRBV4-2
CASSLYLWGETGELFF TRBV28
CASMVAGTGAGGPQHF TRBV28
CATSAQAQGADTIYF TRBV24-1
CAWSVLSGGNTGELFF TRBV30
CASSLAGGNEQFF TRBV7-2
CASSAGFTEQFF TRBV28